Sequencing of this TCR beta chain was carried out in a study of T-cell reconstitution after alpha-beta-depleted transplantation in children. Study-wide points: Counts and diversity of T cells one year after transplant came mostly from newly produced T cells.

A TCRbeta library incorporating unique molecular identifiers was prepared. TCRdb reanalysed the PCR reads using MiXCR and keeps one entry per CDR3 protein. The data contain 90,000 to 150,000 distinct CDR3 sequences, approximately 22% of them singletons. This clonotype was seen ten or more times. Its antigen remains unidentified. The receptor was derived from a male patient aged 2-9 years who had a stem cell transplant for chronic granulomatous disease, so the T cells may come from the graft donor. Sample: PBMCs, mostly from graft donor cells, taken 180 days after TCRalphabeta/CD19-depleted stem cell transplant.

The CDR3 reads CASSLHRVGDTQYF. The CDR3 nucleotides are TGTGCCAGCAGCTTGCACAGGGTGGGAGATACGCAGTATTTT. The chain recombines TRBV5-8 with TRBJ2-3, with D maybe TRBD1 (6 bases). V dropped 1 base and J dropped 5 bases, with 11 bases sitting between them. CDR1 and CDR2 from the germline V gene are SGHTS and YDEGEE. This CDR3 has 14 residues.